This T cell receptor beta chain was found in a study of control samples from healthy donors and cancer patients (dated by TCRdb to 2020 to 2021). Library prep was done by the immunoSEQ multiplex PCR assay. Not all clones reach the TCRdb copy of this immuneACCESS table, which keeps in-frame sequences only. Checked studies attribute under half of the gap to unresolved V genes and leave the rest unexplained. Across this sample there are approximately 160,000 clones, with about nine tenths seen only once. Roughly 2% of the sample lies in the top ten. Comment on this clone: Its antigen is unknown. No per-base quality is available; no much larger clone lies one base away.

Between the V and J ends, shortened by 3 bases and 9 bases respectively, the junction contains 15 bases. Per the germline V gene (reference sequence), LNHDA is the CDR1 and SQIVND is the CDR2. Inclusive of the bounding cysteine and phenylalanine, the CDR3 is 14 residues long. Only the CDR3 region is kept as DNA, spanning 42 bases read in frame from base 1. This clonotype was sampled from a woman in her forties in good health. The sequencing input was blood. The chain couples TRBV19 to TRBJ1-5; TRBD1 might be the D gene, on 6 matching bases. The encoded CDR3 is CASSMGRGGWPQHF. The base sequence is TGTGCCAGTAGTATGGGCAGGGGCGGCTGGCCCCAGCATTTT.